The rows below give T cell receptor beta chains drawn from one sample of a study of T-cell memory formation after mild COVID-19. TCRdb reanalysed the 5' RACE reads using MiXCR and keeps one entry per CDR3 protein. The sample gives approximately 200,000 distinct CDR3 sequences, roughly 17% of which show up once; around 2% is in the top ten. Source material: PBMCs or a T cell subset sorted from them (not recorded which). These receptors all come from an adult woman who had mild COVID-19 (a few samples of this study predate the infection). Cell type and time point are not known. Each CDR3 is given with its conserved first and last residue. A D gene is named only where the DNA matches it firmly. Clone sizes are given selectively: once, few, many, or a class where the clone is expanded.

d_gene: TRBD2
abundance: .
v_gene: TRBV2
j_gene: TRBJ2-7
CDR3aa: CASRGLGGYEQYF
CDR3nt: TGTGCCAGCAGGGGACTCGGGGGGTACGAGCAGTACTTC

d_gene: TRBD1
abundance: .
v_gene: TRBV7-9
j_gene: TRBJ2-5
CDR3aa: CASSLSGTGKETQYF
CDR3nt: TGTGCCAGCAGCTTATCCGGGACAGGAAAAGAGACCCAGTACTTC

d_gene: TRBD1
abundance: .
v_gene: TRBV30
j_gene: TRBJ1-6
CDR3aa: CACTGTGGSYNSPLHF
CDR3nt: TGTGCCTGCACGGGGACAGGGGGCTCCTATAATTCACCCCTCCACTTT

d_gene: TRBD1
abundance: .
v_gene: TRBV28
j_gene: TRBJ2-7
CDR3aa: CASSRQGKTYEQYF
CDR3nt: TGTGCCAGCAGCAGACAGGGGAAGACCTACGAGCAGTACTTC

d_gene: .
abundance: .
v_gene: TRBV9
j_gene: TRBJ1-5
CDR3aa: CASSVDAGREPQHF
CDR3nt: TGTGCCAGCAGCGTAGATGCAGGGCGGGAGCCCCAGCATTTT

d_gene: .
abundance: .
v_gene: TRBV20-1
j_gene: TRBJ1-1
CDR3aa: CSARDHLMGMDTEAFF
CDR3nt: TGCAGTGCTAGAGATCACCTTATGGGGATGGACACTGAAGCTTTCTTT

d_gene: .
abundance: many
v_gene: TRBV20-1
j_gene: TRBJ2-3
CDR3aa: CSARDGTDTQYF
CDR3nt: TGCAGTGCTCGGGACGGCACAGATACGCAGTATTTT

d_gene: .
abundance: few
v_gene: TRBV12-3/TRBV12-4
j_gene: TRBJ2-3
CDR3aa: CASSQPRVFGTDTQYF
CDR3nt: TGTGCCAGCAGCCAGCCGCGGGTATTTGGCACAGATACGCAGTATTTT

d_gene: .
abundance: few
v_gene: TRBV19
j_gene: TRBJ2-3
CDR3aa: CAIGRGSTDTQYF
CDR3nt: TGTGCCATCGGCCGGGGTAGCACAGATACGCAGTATTTT

d_gene: TRBD1
abundance: few
v_gene: TRBV6-6
j_gene: TRBJ2-3
CDR3aa: CATRTGGTDTQYF
CDR3nt: TGTGCCACCCGGACAGGGGGCACAGATACGCAGTATTTT

d_gene: .
abundance: .
v_gene: TRBV6-5
j_gene: TRBJ2-7
CDR3aa: CASSQGFEQYF
CDR3nt: TGTGCCAGCAGCCAAGGGTTCGAGCAGTACTTC

d_gene: .
abundance: few
v_gene: TRBV6-5
j_gene: TRBJ2-1
CDR3aa: CASRDTGRIAQFF
CDR3nt: TGTGCCAGCAGAGATACAGGGAGAATCGCCCAGTTCTTC

d_gene: .
abundance: few
v_gene: TRBV6-6
j_gene: TRBJ2-1
CDR3aa: CASSYYGYREYEQFF
CDR3nt: TGTGCCAGCAGTTACTACGGCTATAGGGAATATGAGCAGTTCTTC

d_gene: .
abundance: few
v_gene: TRBV7-2
j_gene: TRBJ2-7
CDR3aa: CASSFSQGFYEQYF
CDR3nt: TGTGCCAGCAGCTTCTCCCAGGGGTTCTACGAGCAGTACTTC

d_gene: .
abundance: few
v_gene: TRBV7-2
j_gene: TRBJ2-3
CDR3aa: CACSLGPSGYTDTQYF
CDR3nt: TGTGCCTGCAGCTTAGGGCCGTCGGGTTACACAGATACGCAGTATTTT

d_gene: TRBD1
abundance: few
v_gene: TRBV5-1
j_gene: TRBJ1-2
CDR3aa: CASSEGQGGYGYTF
CDR3nt: TGCGCCAGCAGCGAGGGACAGGGAGGGTATGGCTACACCTTC

d_gene: .
abundance: .
v_gene: TRBV12-3/TRBV12-4
j_gene: TRBJ1-1
CDR3aa: CASSGQLNTEAFF
CDR3nt: TGTGCCAGCAGTGGGCAGTTGAACACTGAAGCTTTCTTT

d_gene: .
abundance: few
v_gene: TRBV27
j_gene: TRBJ1-6
CDR3aa: CASSPLPGTGNSPLHF
CDR3nt: TGTGCCAGCAGCCCACTTCCCGGGACGGGGAATTCACCCCTCCACTTT

d_gene: .
abundance: few
v_gene: TRBV12-3/TRBV12-4
j_gene: TRBJ2-5
CDR3aa: CATQDRKGTQYF
CDR3nt: TGTGCCACCCAAGACCGTAAAGGGACCCAGTACTTC

d_gene: TRBD1
abundance: .
v_gene: TRBV6-5
j_gene: TRBJ1-5
CDR3aa: CASRPTGRGVQPQHF
CDR3nt: TGTGCCAGCAGGCCGACAGGGCGGGGAGTCCAGCCCCAGCATTTT

d_gene: TRBD1
abundance: once
v_gene: TRBV5-1
j_gene: TRBJ2-1
CDR3aa: CASRQGDEQFF
CDR3nt: TGCGCCAGCAGACAGGGGGATGAGCAGTTCTTC

d_gene: TRBD1
abundance: .
v_gene: TRBV18
j_gene: TRBJ1-1
CDR3aa: CASSPLPGQGAPEAFF
CDR3nt: TGTGCCAGCTCACCACTACCGGGACAGGGGGCGCCTGAAGCTTTCTTT

d_gene: .
abundance: .
v_gene: TRBV24-1
j_gene: TRBJ1-5
CDR3aa: CATSFGTGNQPQHF
CDR3nt: TGTGCCACCAGTTTTGGGACCGGCAATCAGCCCCAGCATTTT

d_gene: .
abundance: .
v_gene: TRBV10-3
j_gene: TRBJ2-1
CDR3aa: CAISEGGYEQFF
CDR3nt: TGTGCCATCAGTGAGGGCGGGTATGAGCAGTTCTTC

d_gene: TRBD2
abundance: .
v_gene: TRBV7-2
j_gene: TRBJ2-1
CDR3aa: CASSPIAGWGYNEQFF
CDR3nt: TGTGCCAGCAGCCCTATAGCGGGGTGGGGTTACAATGAGCAGTTCTTC

d_gene: .
abundance: medium-sized
v_gene: TRBV7-2
j_gene: TRBJ2-7
CDR3aa: CASSLGAPRGRGYEQYF
CDR3nt: TGTGCCAGCAGCTTAGGAGCCCCTAGGGGACGGGGTTACGAGCAGTACTTC

d_gene: .
abundance: .
v_gene: TRBV18
j_gene: TRBJ1-2
CDR3aa: CASSPKEDFNYGYTF
CDR3nt: TGTGCCAGCTCACCGAAAGAGGATTTTAACTATGGCTACACCTTC

d_gene: TRBD2
abundance: few
v_gene: TRBV12-3/TRBV12-4
j_gene: TRBJ2-5
CDR3aa: CASTNGQLAGKEETQYF
CDR3nt: TGTGCCAGCACCAACGGTCAGCTAGCGGGAAAAGAGGAGACCCAGTACTTC

d_gene: .
abundance: .
v_gene: TRBV2
j_gene: TRBJ2-3
CDR3aa: CASSEELGNTQYF
CDR3nt: TGTGCCAGCAGTGAGGAGTTGGGGAATACGCAGTATTTT

d_gene: TRBD1
abundance: .
v_gene: TRBV5-1
j_gene: TRBJ1-2
CDR3aa: CASSPTGVVSGYTF
CDR3nt: TGCGCCAGCAGCCCGACAGGGGTCGTGAGTGGCTACACCTTC

d_gene: .
abundance: .
v_gene: TRBV7-2
j_gene: TRBJ2-5
CDR3aa: CASSLYGRETQYF
CDR3nt: TGTGCCAGCAGCTTATACGGCCGAGAGACCCAGTACTTC

d_gene: TRBD1
abundance: many
v_gene: TRBV7-2
j_gene: TRBJ2-7
CDR3aa: CASSKQGYEQYF
CDR3nt: TGTGCCAGCAGCAAACAGGGGTACGAGCAGTACTTC

d_gene: TRBD2
abundance: few
v_gene: TRBV12-3/TRBV12-4
j_gene: TRBJ2-5
CDR3aa: CASSFQRGSQETQYF
CDR3nt: TGTGCCAGCAGTTTTCAGCGGGGGAGTCAAGAGACCCAGTACTTC

d_gene: .
abundance: .
v_gene: TRBV7-9
j_gene: TRBJ2-1
CDR3aa: CASSSRGGYSYNEQFF
CDR3nt: TGTGCCAGCAGCTCGAGGGGGGGATACTCCTACAATGAGCAGTTCTTC

d_gene: TRBD1
abundance: .
v_gene: TRBV29-1
j_gene: TRBJ1-1
CDR3aa: CSADRVNTEAFF
CDR3nt: TGCAGCGCCGACAGGGTTAACACTGAAGCTTTCTTT

d_gene: .
abundance: few
v_gene: TRBV29-1
j_gene: TRBJ2-7
CDR3aa: CSVEDRKDYEQYF
CDR3nt: TGCAGCGTTGAAGATAGGAAGGATTACGAGCAGTACTTC

d_gene: .
abundance: many
v_gene: TRBV19
j_gene: TRBJ2-7
CDR3aa: CASTSVSYEQYF
CDR3nt: TGTGCCAGTACTAGCGTCTCCTACGAGCAGTACTTC

d_gene: .
abundance: .
v_gene: TRBV6-5
j_gene: TRBJ1-2
CDR3aa: CASRQSTGTKGYTF
CDR3nt: TGTGCCAGCAGACAATCCACCGGGACTAAAGGCTACACCTTC

d_gene: TRBD1
abundance: .
v_gene: TRBV7-9
j_gene: TRBJ1-1
CDR3aa: CASSGQGAITEAFF
CDR3nt: TGTGCCAGCAGCGGACAGGGGGCGATCACTGAAGCTTTCTTT

d_gene: .
abundance: .
v_gene: TRBV12-3/TRBV12-4
j_gene: TRBJ1-6
CDR3aa: CASSFYLPREGKRGPLHF
CDR3nt: TGTGCCAGCAGTTTCTACCTTCCTAGGGAGGGGAAGAGGGGACCCCTCCACTTT

d_gene: .
abundance: .
v_gene: TRBV12-3/TRBV12-4
j_gene: TRBJ2-3
CDR3aa: CASSSFGGRTDTQYF
CDR3nt: TGTGCCAGCAGTTCCTTCGGGGGACGCACAGATACGCAGTATTTT

d_gene: .
abundance: .
v_gene: TRBV7-2
j_gene: TRBJ2-5
CDR3aa: CASSPSAGMGETQYF
CDR3nt: TGTGCCAGCAGCCCAAGCGCGGGCATGGGAGAGACCCAGTACTTC

d_gene: .
abundance: .
v_gene: TRBV19
j_gene: TRBJ2-1
CDR3aa: CASSTPRREQFF
CDR3nt: TGTGCCAGTAGTACGCCCAGGCGTGAGCAGTTCTTC

d_gene: .
abundance: .
v_gene: TRBV5-1
j_gene: TRBJ2-1
CDR3aa: CASSIPGPVDEQFF
CDR3nt: TGCGCCAGCAGCATCCCGGGCCCCGTGGATGAGCAGTTCTTC

d_gene: .
abundance: .
v_gene: TRBV24-1
j_gene: TRBJ2-1
CDR3aa: CATSMARRSGAAYNEQFF
CDR3nt: TGTGCCACCAGTATGGCCCGGCGATCCGGGGCAGCCTACAATGAGCAGTTCTTC

d_gene: .
abundance: .
v_gene: TRBV20-1
j_gene: TRBJ2-3
CDR3aa: CSALEGLRFTDTQYF
CDR3nt: TGCAGTGCCCTCGAGGGACTCCGATTTACAGATACGCAGTATTTT

d_gene: .
abundance: few
v_gene: TRBV11-2
j_gene: TRBJ2-4
CDR3aa: CASSVAGSKNIQYF
CDR3nt: TGTGCCAGCAGCGTTGCAGGGTCCAAAAACATTCAGTACTTC

d_gene: .
abundance: .
v_gene: TRBV20-1
j_gene: TRBJ2-1
CDR3aa: CSGGGVYNEQFF
CDR3nt: TGCAGTGGTGGCGGGGTCTACAATGAGCAGTTCTTC

d_gene: .
abundance: .
v_gene: TRBV7-8
j_gene: TRBJ2-6
CDR3aa: CASSPRRGNSGANVLTF
CDR3nt: TGTGCCAGCAGCCCCAGACGGGGAAATTCGGGGGCCAACGTCCTGACTTTC

d_gene: TRBD1
abundance: once
v_gene: TRBV24-1
j_gene: TRBJ1-5
CDR3aa: CATSETGGPGNQPQHF
CDR3nt: TGTGCCACCAGTGAAACAGGGGGCCCGGGCAATCAGCCCCAGCATTTT

d_gene: .
abundance: .
v_gene: TRBV6-6
j_gene: TRBJ1-5
CDR3aa: CASSDGQGPGGNQPQHF
CDR3nt: TGTGCCAGCAGTGACGGTCAAGGGCCAGGGGGCAATCAGCCCCAGCATTTT

d_gene: TRBD1
abundance: .
v_gene: TRBV12-3/TRBV12-4
j_gene: TRBJ1-4
CDR3aa: CASSRQGMTNEKLFF
CDR3nt: TGTGCCAGCAGCCGACAGGGGATGACTAATGAAAAACTGTTTTTT

d_gene: TRBD1
abundance: few
v_gene: TRBV24-1
j_gene: TRBJ2-2
CDR3aa: CATSDWGQGTGELFF
CDR3nt: TGTGCCACCAGTGATTGGGGACAGGGTACCGGGGAGCTGTTTTTT

d_gene: TRBD2
abundance: few
v_gene: TRBV29-1
j_gene: TRBJ2-7
CDR3aa: CSVPLAAGVSYEQYF
CDR3nt: TGCAGCGTTCCGCTAGCGGCCGGGGTCTCCTACGAGCAGTACTTC

d_gene: .
abundance: few
v_gene: TRBV6-5
j_gene: TRBJ2-4
CDR3aa: CASSNALKVGIQYF
CDR3nt: TGTGCCAGCAGTAACGCGTTGAAGGTCGGCATTCAGTACTTC

d_gene: .
abundance: few
v_gene: TRBV5-1
j_gene: TRBJ1-6
CDR3aa: CASSLGQDNSPLHF
CDR3nt: TGCGCCAGCAGCTTAGGGCAAGATAATTCACCCCTCCACTTT

d_gene: .
abundance: medium-sized
v_gene: TRBV7-8
j_gene: TRBJ2-5
CDR3aa: CASSFGIQETQYF
CDR3nt: TGTGCCAGCAGCTTCGGAATCCAAGAGACCCAGTACTTC

d_gene: .
abundance: .
v_gene: TRBV6-2/TRBV6-3
j_gene: TRBJ2-7
CDR3aa: CASMWAAGNEQYF
CDR3nt: TGTGCCAGCATGTGGGCGGCGGGGAACGAGCAGTACTTC

d_gene: .
abundance: .
v_gene: TRBV5-6
j_gene: TRBJ1-1
CDR3aa: CASSSLGPESYKWNTEAFF
CDR3nt: TGTGCCAGCAGCTCGCTCGGTCCCGAATCTTATAAATGGAACACTGAAGCTTTCTTT

d_gene: .
abundance: .
v_gene: TRBV5-1
j_gene: TRBJ2-1
CDR3aa: CASSPLGVTYNEQFF
CDR3nt: TGCGCCAGCAGCCCCCTTGGGGTCACCTACAATGAGCAGTTCTTC